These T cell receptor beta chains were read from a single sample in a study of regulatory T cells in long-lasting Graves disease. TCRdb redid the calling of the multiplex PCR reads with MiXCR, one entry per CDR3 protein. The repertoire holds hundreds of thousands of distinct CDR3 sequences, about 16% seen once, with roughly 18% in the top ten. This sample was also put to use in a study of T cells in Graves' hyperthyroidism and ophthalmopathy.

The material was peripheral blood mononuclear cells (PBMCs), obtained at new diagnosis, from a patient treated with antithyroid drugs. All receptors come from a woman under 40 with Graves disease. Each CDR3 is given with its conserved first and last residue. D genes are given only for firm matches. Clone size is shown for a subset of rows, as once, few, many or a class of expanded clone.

CASSQGLNNQPQHF,TGTGCCAGCAGCCAAGGCCTGAACAATCAGCCCCAGCATTTT,TRBV3-1,-,TRBJ1-5,many
CASSFREAYGYTF,TGTGCCAGCAGTTTTCGAGAAGCCTATGGCTACACCTTC,TRBV12-3/TRBV12-4,-,TRBJ1-2,many
CASSYQYTSGNEQFF,TGTGCCAGCAGTTACCAATACACTAGCGGCAATGAGCAGTTCTTC,TRBV6-5,TRBD2,TRBJ2-1,few
CASSQEPSGFYEQYF,TGTGCCAGCAGCCAAGAACCTAGCGGGTTCTACGAGCAGTACTTC,TRBV3-1,TRBD2,TRBJ2-7,-
CASRTHRGTGNTIYF,TGTGCCAGCAGAACTCACAGGGGGACTGGAAACACCATATATTTT,TRBV6-1,TRBD1,TRBJ1-3,-
CASTPAGQGISNQPQHF,TGTGCCAGTACGCCTGCGGGACAGGGAATAAGCAATCAGCCCCAGCATTTT,TRBV19,TRBD1,TRBJ1-5,few
CASSQVPHNEQFF,TGTGCCAGCAGCCAAGTCCCCCACAATGAGCAGTTCTTC,TRBV3-1,-,TRBJ2-1,many
CASSEGQGRVNQPQHF,TGTGCCAGCAGCGAGGGACAGGGGAGAGTTAATCAGCCCCAGCATTTT,TRBV9,TRBD1,TRBJ1-5,few
CASSVDTGVGRAGELFF,TGTGCCAGCAGCGTCGATACAGGGGTGGGTCGAGCCGGGGAGCTGTTTTTT,TRBV2,TRBD1,TRBJ2-2,many
CAWSVNVGTEAFF,TGTGCCTGGAGTGTAAATGTGGGCACTGAAGCTTTCTTT,TRBV30,-,TRBJ1-1,many
CASSFRTGYGYTF,TGTGCCAGCAGCTTTAGGACAGGGTATGGCTACACCTTC,TRBV7-9,TRBD1,TRBJ1-2,-
CASRSDRGDYGYTF,TGTGCCAGCAGATCCGACAGGGGGGACTATGGCTACACCTTC,TRBV12-3/TRBV12-4,TRBD1,TRBJ1-2,many
CASSSIGSPSSYEQYF,TGTGCCAGCAGTTCGATCGGGAGCCCCAGCTCCTACGAGCAGTACTTC,TRBV28,-,TRBJ2-7,many
CASVAPYNSPLHF,TGTGCCAGCGTAGCTCCCTATAATTCACCCCTCCACTTT,TRBV6-1,-,TRBJ1-6,few
CASSQLKGETQYF,TGCGCCAGCTCTCAGCTGAAAGGGGAGACCCAGTACTTC,TRBV10-2,-,TRBJ2-5,-
CASSSGGGSTKAFF,TGTGCCAGCAGTTCCGGGGGGGGAAGCACTAAAGCTTTCTTT,TRBV28,-,TRBJ1-1,few
CSARDWVEQFF,TGCAGTGCTAGAGATTGGGTTGAGCAGTTCTTC,TRBV20-1,-,TRBJ2-1,many
CASSSGGHTIYF,TGTGCCAGCAGTTCAGGGGGTCACACCATATATTTT,TRBV28,TRBD1,TRBJ1-3,many
CSVEVLGGVYGQYF,TGCAGCGTTGAAGTGCTAGGGGGGGTCTACGGGCAGTACTTC,TRBV29-1,-,TRBJ2-7,few
CASSSPGTGGYNEQFF,TGTGCCAGCAGTTCTCCCGGGACAGGGGGATACAATGAGCAGTTCTTC,TRBV28,TRBD1,TRBJ2-1,many
CASKGVDSGTGELFF,TGTGCCAGCAAAGGGGTAGATAGCGGAACCGGGGAGCTGTTTTTT,TRBV2,-,TRBJ2-2,many
CASSSQLATYNEQFF,TGTGCCAGCAGCTCCCAACTAGCGACCTACAATGAGCAGTTCTTC,TRBV7-9,TRBD2,TRBJ2-1,many
CATSAHARAYEQYF,TGTGCCACCAGTGCCCACGCTCGGGCCTACGAGCAGTACTTC,TRBV24-1,-,TRBJ2-7,many
CASTPRWTALSGANVLTF,TGTGCCAGCACCCCACGGTGGACAGCCCTGTCTGGGGCCAACGTCCTGACTTTC,TRBV3-1,-,TRBJ2-6,-
CASSLTGTKNTEAFF,TGTGCCAGCAGTCTAACGGGGACAAAGAACACTGAAGCTTTCTTT,TRBV28,-,TRBJ1-1,few
CATSDLRGGSTDTQYF,TGTGCCACCAGTGATTTGCGGGGGGGGAGCACAGATACGCAGTATTTT,TRBV24-1,TRBD2,TRBJ2-3,few
CATSRDRRTNEKLFF,TGTGCCACCAGCAGAGATCGCAGGACTAATGAAAAACTGTTTTTT,TRBV15,-,TRBJ1-4,many
CASSKELASHSTDTQYF,TGTGCCAGCAGCAAGGAGTTGGCGAGCCATAGCACAGATACGCAGTATTTT,TRBV11-1,-,TRBJ2-3,many
CASSPGTARALHF,TGTGCCAGCAGTCCAGGGACAGCCCGGGCCCTCCACTTT,TRBV27,TRBD1,TRBJ1-6,many
CASSSPESYNSPLHF,TGTGCCAGCAGCTCCCCGGAATCCTATAATTCACCCCTCCACTTT,TRBV28,-,TRBJ1-6,few
CASSLDPGRETQYF,TGTGCCAGCAGCTTAGACCCAGGCAGAGAGACCCAGTACTTC,TRBV11-2,-,TRBJ2-5,many
CASSPSGQTYSNQPQHF,TGTGCCAGCTCACCTAGCGGACAGACATATAGCAATCAGCCCCAGCATTTT,TRBV18,-,TRBJ1-5,-
CASSLFGGSGYNEQFF,TGTGCCAGCAGCTTATTTGGTGGTAGCGGCTACAATGAGCAGTTCTTC,TRBV7-3,-,TRBJ2-1,many
CASSPIRRGQTSTNEKLFF,TGTGCCAGCAGCCCTATAAGGAGGGGGCAGACGTCAACTAATGAAAAACTGTTTTTT,TRBV7-3,TRBD1,TRBJ1-4,few
CATGPEEGTEAFF,TGTGCGACCGGACCCGAGGAGGGTACTGAAGCTTTCTTT,TRBV19,-,TRBJ1-1,many
CASSYTGGPYEQYF,TGTGCCAGCAGCTACACGGGAGGTCCCTACGAGCAGTACTTC,TRBV6-2/TRBV6-3,TRBD2,TRBJ2-7,-
CASSQDRVRNGRDSPLHF,TGTGCCAGCAGCCAAGATCGTGTCAGAAATGGTCGGGATTCACCCCTCCACTTT,TRBV3-1,-,TRBJ1-6,-
CASSLNPEEKGYF,TGTGCCAGCAGCCTCAATCCGGAGGAAAAAGGGTACTTC,TRBV7-2,-,TRBJ2-4,-
CASSSPGVAGNTIYF,TGTGCCAGCAGTTCCCCGGGGGTTGCTGGAAACACCATATATTTT,TRBV27,-,TRBJ1-3,many
CASESGSVSYNEQFF,TGTGCCAGTGAAAGCGGGAGCGTATCCTACAATGAGCAGTTCTTC,TRBV19,TRBD2,TRBJ2-1,few
CASSYTSGTYNEQFF,TGTGCCAGCAGCTATACTAGCGGGACTTACAATGAGCAGTTCTTC,TRBV3-1,TRBD2,TRBJ2-1,-